This T cell receptor beta chain was recovered during a study of T cells in localized non-small cell lung cancer. As regards this clone: Antigen: not known.

Findings and caveats of the study: Only one tumor region went through sequencing, so heterogeneity may still be there.

Using immunoSEQ multiplex PCR, the repertoire was profiled, and TCRdb retains in-frame clones only, with some absent. The data show around 64,000 clones, approximately 90% seen once. CDR1 is SEHNR and CDR2 is FQNEAQ in the germline V gene (reference sequence). CDR3 length: 13 residues. Trimming pared 8 bases from V and 2 bases from J, leaving 13 bases between. The sequence was obtained from a man aged 40-75 years with stage I squamous cell lung carcinoma. This sample comprised peripheral blood, obtained before any cancer treatment. The chain is built from TRBV7-9 and TRBJ2-7, with D possibly being TRBD1 or TRBD2 (6 bases each). For the CDR3, the DNA is TGTGCCAGCGGGGGGCGGGGCCCCTACGAGCAGTACTTC. Its translation: CASGGRGPYEQYF.